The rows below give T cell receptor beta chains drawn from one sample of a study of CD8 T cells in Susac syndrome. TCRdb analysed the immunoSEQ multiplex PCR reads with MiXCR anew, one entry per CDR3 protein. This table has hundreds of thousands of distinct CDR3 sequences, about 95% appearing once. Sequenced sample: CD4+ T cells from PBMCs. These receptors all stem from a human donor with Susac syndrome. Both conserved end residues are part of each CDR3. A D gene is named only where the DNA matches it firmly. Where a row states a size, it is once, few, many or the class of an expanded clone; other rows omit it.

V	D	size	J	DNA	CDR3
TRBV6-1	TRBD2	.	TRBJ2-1	TGTGCCAGCGGGGGGGGTGCCAGCGGGCTATACAATGAGCAGTTCTTC	CASGGGASGLYNEQFF
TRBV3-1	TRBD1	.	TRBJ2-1	TGTGCCAGCAGCCAAGACCACTCAGGGGGCGCGGGGCAGTTCTTC	CASSQDHSGGAGQFF
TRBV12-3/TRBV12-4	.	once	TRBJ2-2	TGTGCCAGCAGTTTTGGTGGCGCCCCCGGGGAGCTGTTTTTT	CASSFGGAPGELFF
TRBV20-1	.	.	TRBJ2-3	TGCAGTGCTAGCCCGGGACAAAGCACAAATACGCAGTATTTT	CSASPGQSTNTQYF
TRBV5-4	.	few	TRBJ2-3	TGTGCCAGCAGCTTGCAGTCCCGCACAGATACGCAGTATTTT	CASSLQSRTDTQYF
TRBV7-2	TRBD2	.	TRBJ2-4	TGTGCCAGCAGCTCATCCGCGGGGGAAGGTAACATTCAGTACTTC	CASSSSAGEGNIQYF
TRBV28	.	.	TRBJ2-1	TGTGCCAGCAGTTTTAGTGCAGCAAACTACAATGAGCAGTTCTTC	CASSFSAANYNEQFF
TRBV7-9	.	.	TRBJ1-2	TGTGCCAGCAGCTTCGTCTCAGCCTATGGCTACACCTTC	CASSFVSAYGYTF
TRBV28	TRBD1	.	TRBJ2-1	TGTGCCAGCAGTTTAGGGACAGGGACCAATGAGCAGTTCTTC	CASSLGTGTNEQFF
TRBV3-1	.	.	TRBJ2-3	TGTGCCAGCAGCCAAGATTATCGGCAGGGGGGGTCGGTCACAGATACGCAGTATTTT	CASSQDYRQGGSVTDTQYF